In its sample, the clone carrying this T cell receptor beta chain was seen once. What it binds is not known. This entry is derived from a study of CD8+CD57+ T cells in acquired aplastic anemia. Study background: The average for DNA from sorted CD4+ and CD8+ cells was about 3.3 ug. For CD4+ cells, healthy donors had an average of approximately 10 million reads. General study results and limits: Comparison of patients with controls identified approximately 28 shared CD8+ CDR3 sequences.

Germline V gene sequence: CDR1 GTSNPN, CDR2 SVGIG (reference sequence). The CDR3 totals 16 residues. Trimming removed 2 bases from V and 1 base from J, with 16 bases in between. Profiling of TCR beta VDJ combinations and CDR3 sequences used genomic DNA as template. TCRdb re-called the reads through MiXCR, storing one row per CDR3 protein. Of about 150,000 distinct CDR3 sequences in the sample, more than 35% are singletons; the top ten hold 6.5% to 10%. The specimen was sorted CD4+, CD8+, or CD8+CD57+ T cells (not recorded which) from PBMCs. J is TRBJ2-3 and V is TRBV30; a possible D gene is TRBD1 (5 bases). The clonotype originates from a human donor in good health, serving as a control. The CDR3 is CAWSPRENRRTDTQYF. The CDR3 nucleotides read TGTGCCTGGAGTCCCAGGGAAAATCGTCGCACAGATACGCAGTATTTT. The entire variable domain, with the rest obtained from reference TRBV30 and TRBJ2-3, is as follows: SQTIHQWPATLVQPVGSPLSLECTVEGTSNPNLYWYRQAAGRGLQLLFYSVGIGQISSEVPQNLSASRPQDRQFILSSKKLLLSDSGFYLCAWSPRENRRTDTQYFGPGTRLTVL.